The subject of this entry is one T cell receptor beta chain. As yet, its antigen is unknown. CDR1 and CDR2 (germline): MNHEY, SVGAGI. The CDR3 is made up of 14 amino acids. V was clipped by 6 bases and J by 4 bases, with 15 bases between them. This specimen belongs to a study of cytomegalovirus exposure and HLA in healthy donors. General study points: A few of the chains that were CMV-associated were confirmed in vitro to be specific for CMV antigens. In a later analysis, HLA-associated beta chains showed higher expansion and lower generation probabilities than comparable chains. Only CMV serostatus was available as immune exposure information.

This PCR relied on a set of 60 Vbeta primers and 13 Jbeta primers. The data were produced by immunoSEQ multiplex PCR, yet TCRdb's version contains in-frame clones alone and is incomplete. This table holds about 140,000 clones, around three quarters found once. The chain recombines TRBV6-5 with TRBJ1-1, with TRBD1 as a possible D gene (6 bases). Sequenced input: PBMCs. This clonotype was sampled from a woman between 55 and 75 years old in good health and CMV-seropositive. The CDR3 DNA is TGTGCCAGCAGCAGAACAGGGCTCGGCACTGAAGCTTTCTTT. Translating it yields CASSRTGLGTEAFF.